The rows below give T cell receptor beta chains drawn from one sample of a study of T cells after yellow fever vaccination. TCRdb reprocessed the 5' RACE reads via MiXCR and lists one record per CDR3 protein. The top ten clones hold 35% to 45% of a sample with more than 80,000 distinct CDR3 sequences, 5.8% of them seen once. This material consisted of CD8+ T cells sorted from PBMCs, taken 10 days after the yellow fever booster vaccination. The receptors originated from a young man who received the YFV17D yellow fever vaccine. CDR3s include the opening cysteine and the closing phenylalanine or tryptophan. Each record gives: J gene, clone size, V gene, CDR3 protein. Clone sizes are given selectively: once, few, many, or a class where the clone is expanded.

J gene: TRBJ1-1; clone size: few; V gene: TRBV7-9; CDR3 protein: CASSSDRAEAFF
J gene: TRBJ2-5; clone size: many; V gene: TRBV6-1; CDR3 protein: CASSESGGWETQYF
J gene: TRBJ2-4; clone size: few; V gene: TRBV19; CDR3 protein: CASSKAGGVPAGNIQYF
J gene: TRBJ2-7; clone size: .; V gene: TRBV2; CDR3 protein: CATRRVGRYEQYF
J gene: TRBJ2-3; clone size: few; V gene: TRBV7-9; CDR3 protein: CASSPPRGEKDTQYF
J gene: TRBJ1-6; clone size: .; V gene: TRBV6-5; CDR3 protein: CASRYRSSPLHF
J gene: TRBJ2-5; clone size: many; V gene: TRBV9; CDR3 protein: CASSVGTGEQETQYF
J gene: TRBJ2-1; clone size: few; V gene: TRBV18; CDR3 protein: CASSHSASYNEQFF
J gene: TRBJ2-5; clone size: many; V gene: TRBV29-1; CDR3 protein: CSAQGGIQETQYF
J gene: TRBJ1-2; clone size: many; V gene: TRBV19; CDR3 protein: CASSPMDGANYGYTF
J gene: TRBJ1-6; clone size: few; V gene: TRBV7-2; CDR3 protein: CASSLPGQGASNSPLHF
J gene: TRBJ1-1; clone size: many; V gene: TRBV7-9; CDR3 protein: CASSYPPAAGPFTEAFF
J gene: TRBJ2-3; clone size: few; V gene: TRBV4-1; CDR3 protein: CASSPGRGPSTDTQYF
J gene: TRBJ2-5; clone size: few; V gene: TRBV5-4; CDR3 protein: CASSLDEGAETQYF
J gene: TRBJ1-4; clone size: .; V gene: TRBV6-6; CDR3 protein: CASRRSRGILEKLFF
J gene: TRBJ2-1; clone size: few; V gene: TRBV3-1; CDR3 protein: CASSQVLERGLEQFF
J gene: TRBJ1-1; clone size: .; V gene: TRBV10-3; CDR3 protein: CAIQDTRDEAFF
J gene: TRBJ2-5; clone size: few; V gene: TRBV4-2; CDR3 protein: CASSQPPDETQYF
J gene: TRBJ1-6; clone size: .; V gene: TRBV4-1; CDR3 protein: CASSQGIGSYNSPLHF
J gene: TRBJ2-2; clone size: few; V gene: TRBV7-9; CDR3 protein: CASSPGQENTGELFF
J gene: TRBJ1-4; clone size: few; V gene: TRBV29-1; CDR3 protein: CSALGGVATNEKLFF
J gene: TRBJ1-1; clone size: few; V gene: TRBV18; CDR3 protein: CASSPATEAFF
J gene: TRBJ2-2; clone size: .; V gene: TRBV5-4; CDR3 protein: CASRAWGTGDTGELFF
J gene: TRBJ2-3; clone size: .; V gene: TRBV14; CDR3 protein: CASSKDSPDTQYF
J gene: TRBJ2-7; clone size: few; V gene: TRBV20-1; CDR3 protein: CSASALFGSGSYEQYF
J gene: TRBJ2-3; clone size: .; V gene: TRBV7-9; CDR3 protein: CASSLAGGRYTDTQYF
J gene: TRBJ1-1; clone size: .; V gene: TRBV7-2; CDR3 protein: CASSLAKSVSEAFF
J gene: TRBJ1-2; clone size: .; V gene: TRBV19; CDR3 protein: CASSIVTTRTNYGYTF
J gene: TRBJ2-5; clone size: .; V gene: TRBV24-1; CDR3 protein: CATSDYRQGGETQYF
J gene: TRBJ2-1; clone size: few; V gene: TRBV6-5; CDR3 protein: CASSYSGRQSSYNEQFF
J gene: TRBJ1-1; clone size: .; V gene: TRBV5-1; CDR3 protein: CASSSPGPNTEAFF
J gene: TRBJ1-2; clone size: .; V gene: TRBV7-9; CDR3 protein: CASSYPLDGNYGYTF
J gene: TRBJ2-1; clone size: .; V gene: TRBV6-2/TRBV6-3; CDR3 protein: CASSRAGDPNEQFF
J gene: TRBJ1-5; clone size: .; V gene: TRBV19; CDR3 protein: CASSIQGRQPQHF
J gene: TRBJ2-1; clone size: many; V gene: TRBV7-9; CDR3 protein: CASSYREASYNEQFF
J gene: TRBJ2-3; clone size: few; V gene: TRBV7-7; CDR3 protein: CASSDGVGTDTQYF
J gene: TRBJ2-7; clone size: many; V gene: TRBV7-2; CDR3 protein: CASSLFKGSYEQYF
J gene: TRBJ2-1; clone size: .; V gene: TRBV6-4; CDR3 protein: CASSDAGHYNEQFF
J gene: TRBJ2-7; clone size: .; V gene: TRBV5-1; CDR3 protein: CASSLVGLAGDHEQYF
J gene: TRBJ2-2; clone size: .; V gene: TRBV11-2; CDR3 protein: CASSFTGLTLGTGELFF
J gene: TRBJ2-3; clone size: .; V gene: TRBV7-3; CDR3 protein: CASSPPAGQGRWPTDTQYF
J gene: TRBJ2-5; clone size: .; V gene: TRBV7-2; CDR3 protein: CASSLGTERALQETQYF
J gene: TRBJ1-1; clone size: once; V gene: TRBV5-5; CDR3 protein: CASSLEAWSGNTEAFF
J gene: TRBJ2-3; clone size: many; V gene: TRBV11-2; CDR3 protein: CASSLGRGDTQYF
J gene: TRBJ2-3; clone size: few; V gene: TRBV4-3; CDR3 protein: CASSQEFAGNTDTQYF
J gene: TRBJ2-1; clone size: few; V gene: TRBV15; CDR3 protein: CATSRETRTSGVKDEQFF
J gene: TRBJ2-3; clone size: many; V gene: TRBV7-9; CDR3 protein: CASSLRDRTDDTQYF